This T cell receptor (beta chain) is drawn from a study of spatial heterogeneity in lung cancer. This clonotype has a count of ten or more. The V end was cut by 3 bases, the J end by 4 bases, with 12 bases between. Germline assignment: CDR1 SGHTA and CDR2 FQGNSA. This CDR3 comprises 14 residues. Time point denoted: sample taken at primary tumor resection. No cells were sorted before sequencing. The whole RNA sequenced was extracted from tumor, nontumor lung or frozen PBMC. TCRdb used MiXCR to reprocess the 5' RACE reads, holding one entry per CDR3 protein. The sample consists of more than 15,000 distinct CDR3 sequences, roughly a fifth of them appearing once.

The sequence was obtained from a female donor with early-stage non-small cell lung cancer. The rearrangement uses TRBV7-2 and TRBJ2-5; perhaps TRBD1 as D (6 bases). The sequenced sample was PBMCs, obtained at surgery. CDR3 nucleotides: TGTGCCAGCAGCTTTAGCAGGGGCGTAGAGACCCAGTACTTC. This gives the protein CASSFSRGVETQYF.